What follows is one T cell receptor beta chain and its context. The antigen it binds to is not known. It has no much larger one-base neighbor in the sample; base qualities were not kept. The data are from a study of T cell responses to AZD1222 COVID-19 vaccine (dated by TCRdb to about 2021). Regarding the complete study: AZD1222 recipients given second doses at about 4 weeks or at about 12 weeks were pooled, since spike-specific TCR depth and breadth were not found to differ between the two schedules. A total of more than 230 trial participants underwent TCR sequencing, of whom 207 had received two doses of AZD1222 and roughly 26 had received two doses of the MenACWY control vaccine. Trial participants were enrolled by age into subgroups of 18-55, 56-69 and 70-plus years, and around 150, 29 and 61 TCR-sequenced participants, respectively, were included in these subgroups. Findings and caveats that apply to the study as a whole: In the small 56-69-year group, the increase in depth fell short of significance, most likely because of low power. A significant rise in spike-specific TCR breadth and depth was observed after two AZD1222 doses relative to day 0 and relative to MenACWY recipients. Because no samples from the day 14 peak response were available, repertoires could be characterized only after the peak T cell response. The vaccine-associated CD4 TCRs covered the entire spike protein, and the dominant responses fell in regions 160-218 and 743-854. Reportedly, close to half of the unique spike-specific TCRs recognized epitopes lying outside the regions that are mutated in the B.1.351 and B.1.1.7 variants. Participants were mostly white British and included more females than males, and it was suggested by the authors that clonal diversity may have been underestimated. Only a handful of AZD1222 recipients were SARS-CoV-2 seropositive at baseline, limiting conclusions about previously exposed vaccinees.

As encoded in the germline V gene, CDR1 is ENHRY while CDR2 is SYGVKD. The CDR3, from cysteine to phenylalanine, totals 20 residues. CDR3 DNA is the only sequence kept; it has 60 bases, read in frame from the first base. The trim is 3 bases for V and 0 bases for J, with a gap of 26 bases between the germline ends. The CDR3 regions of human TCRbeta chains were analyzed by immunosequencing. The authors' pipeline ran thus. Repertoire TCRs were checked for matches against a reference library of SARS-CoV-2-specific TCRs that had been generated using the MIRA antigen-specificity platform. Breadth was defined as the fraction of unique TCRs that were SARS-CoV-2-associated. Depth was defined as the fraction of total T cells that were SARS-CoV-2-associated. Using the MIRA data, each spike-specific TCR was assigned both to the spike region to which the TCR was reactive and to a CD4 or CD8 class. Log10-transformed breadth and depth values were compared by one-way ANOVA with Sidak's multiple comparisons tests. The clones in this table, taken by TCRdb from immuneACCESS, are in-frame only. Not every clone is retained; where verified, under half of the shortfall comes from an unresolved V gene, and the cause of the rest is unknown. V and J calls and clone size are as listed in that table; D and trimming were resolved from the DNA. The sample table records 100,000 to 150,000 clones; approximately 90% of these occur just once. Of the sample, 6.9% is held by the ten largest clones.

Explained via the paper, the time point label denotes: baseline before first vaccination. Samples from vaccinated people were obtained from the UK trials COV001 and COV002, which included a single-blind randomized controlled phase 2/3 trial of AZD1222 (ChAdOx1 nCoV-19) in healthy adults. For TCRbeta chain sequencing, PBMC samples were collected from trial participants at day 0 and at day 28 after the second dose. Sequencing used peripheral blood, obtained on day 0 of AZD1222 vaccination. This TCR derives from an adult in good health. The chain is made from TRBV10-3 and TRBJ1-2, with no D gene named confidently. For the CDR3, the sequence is CAISDFGKVAQSAANYGYTF. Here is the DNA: TGTGCCATCAGTGATTTTGGTAAGGTAGCGCAATCCGCAGCTAACTATGGCTACACCTTC.